This TCR beta chain was identified in a study of cytomegalovirus exposure and HLA in healthy donors. As concerns this clone: Its matching antigen is unknown.

The primer mix had 60 Vbeta and 13 Jbeta primers. Sequencing was performed with immunoSEQ multiplex PCR; in TCRdb, only in-frame clones are kept and a portion is missing. The table shows about 170,000 clones, with 70% to 80% occurring only once. Study-wide findings and caveats: A classifier reportedly called cytomegalovirus status with high sensitivity and specificity.

V lost 5 bases and J 7 bases, leaving 13 bases between the germline ends. The CDR3 has 14 residues. CDR1 is SGHDT, CDR2 YYEEEE, per germline. Sequences were obtained from PBMCs. This clonotype originated in a woman under 40 in good health and CMV-seropositive. This chain joins TRBV5-6 and TRBJ1-6; maybe TRBD1 (6 bases). CDR3 nucleotides: TGTGCCAGCAGTTGGACAGCTTCCAATTCACCCCTCCACTTT. Translating gives CASSWTASNSPLHF. Filled out from reference TRBV5-6 and TRBJ1-6, the complete variable domain reads DAGVTQSPTHLIKTRGQQVTLRCSPKSGHDTVSWYQQALGQGPQFIFQYYEEEERQRGNFPDRFSGHQFPNYSSELNVNALLLGDSALYLCASSWTASNSPLHFGNGTRLTVT.